Listed below are T cell receptor beta chains from one sample, sequenced in a study of blood T cell repertoires in COVID-19. Method: immunoSEQ multiplex PCR; TCRdb's copy keeps in-frame clones and lacks some. The sample has 250,000 to 300,000 clones, approximately 85% seen once. The sample comprised peripheral blood. The receptors come from a woman aged 25 to 39 with acute or convalescent COVID-19. The conserved cysteine and the conserved F or W are not part of the CDR3 here. D genes are given only for firm matches.

d_gene: -
v_gene: TRBV19
j_gene: TRBJ2-6
CDR3aa: ASRPAGANVLT

d_gene: TRBD2
v_gene: TRBV27
j_gene: TRBJ2-7
CDR3aa: ASSPVIGLAGN

d_gene: TRBD1
v_gene: TRBV9
j_gene: TRBJ2-7
CDR3aa: ASSSRPGQEPYEQY

d_gene: TRBD2
v_gene: TRBV9
j_gene: TRBJ2-1
CDR3aa: ASSVGSGRYNEQF

d_gene: TRBD2
v_gene: TRBV24-1
j_gene: TRBJ2-1
CDR3aa: ATAGSGRINEQF

d_gene: -
v_gene: TRBV19
j_gene: TRBJ1-2
CDR3aa: ASSIQSNYGYT

d_gene: TRBD1
v_gene: TRBV30
j_gene: TRBJ1-2
CDR3aa: AWASRDRANYGYT

d_gene: TRBD1
v_gene: TRBV2
j_gene: TRBJ2-4
CDR3aa: ASGDREGRQNKNIQY

d_gene: -
v_gene: TRBV3-1/TRBV3-2
j_gene: TRBJ2-2
CDR3aa: ASSQGDSGRNTGELF

d_gene: TRBD1
v_gene: TRBV5-5
j_gene: TRBJ2-5
CDR3aa: ASSDADRTHQETQY

d_gene: TRBD1
v_gene: TRBV6-6
j_gene: TRBJ1-2
CDR3aa: ASSSGTGTVNYGYT

d_gene: -
v_gene: TRBV7-9
j_gene: TRBJ2-1
CDR3aa: ASTLGGVSSYNEQF

d_gene: -
v_gene: TRBV3-1/TRBV3-2
j_gene: TRBJ2-7
CDR3aa: ASSYGPRGSYEQY

d_gene: TRBD2
v_gene: TRBV3-1/TRBV3-2
j_gene: TRBJ2-1
CDR3aa: ASSLSSSGHYEQF

d_gene: TRBD1
v_gene: TRBV11-3
j_gene: TRBJ1-6
CDR3aa: ASGTANSPLH

d_gene: -
v_gene: TRBV5-1
j_gene: TRBJ2-7
CDR3aa: ASSLSFGGEQY